This is a list of T cell receptor beta chains from one sample in a study of T cell responses to AZD1222 COVID-19 vaccine. TCRdb keeps only in-frame clones here, not all; method: immunoSEQ multiplex PCR. The sample contains about 70,000 clones, roughly 91% of which appear only once. The sequenced sample was peripheral blood, obtained 28 days after the second dose of the MenACWY control vaccine. Receptors were obtained from an adult who received the MenACWY meningococcal vaccine as a control. Each CDR3 is given with its conserved first and last residue. Each record gives: V gene, D gene, J gene, clone size, CDR3 DNA, CDR3 protein. The D gene is left open where the match is weak. Clone size is not always given. Where it is, it says once, few, many or a class for expanded clones.

V gene: TRBV3-1/TRBV3-2; D gene: NA; J gene: TRBJ1-2; clone size: NA; CDR3 DNA: TGTGCCAGCAGCCAGGCGGGGGCGCCTGGCTACACCTTC; CDR3 protein: CASSQAGAPGYTF
V gene: TRBV6-1; D gene: NA; J gene: TRBJ1-2; clone size: NA; CDR3 DNA: TGTGCCAGCAGTGAGACCGGTGGCTACACCTTC; CDR3 protein: CASSETGGYTF
V gene: TRBV27; D gene: NA; J gene: TRBJ1-2; clone size: once; CDR3 DNA: TGTGCCAGCAGGACCACCCTACGCTTGAAAGCTAACTATGGCTACACCTTC; CDR3 protein: CASRTTLRLKANYGYTF
V gene: TRBV7-9; D gene: TRBD1; J gene: TRBJ1-4; clone size: NA; CDR3 DNA: TGTGCCAGCAGCTTAGCTGGGACAGGGGTCGGAGAAAAACTGTTTTTT; CDR3 protein: CASSLAGTGVGEKLFF
V gene: TRBV27; D gene: TRBD2; J gene: TRBJ2-1; clone size: few; CDR3 DNA: TGTGCCAGCAGCCAGACTAGCGGGAATGAGCAGTTCTTC; CDR3 protein: CASSQTSGNEQFF
V gene: TRBV11-2; D gene: NA; J gene: TRBJ1-3; clone size: NA; CDR3 DNA: TGTGCCAGCACTCAGAGTGGAAACACCATATATTTT; CDR3 protein: CASTQSGNTIYF
V gene: TRBV5-1; D gene: NA; J gene: TRBJ1-1; clone size: few; CDR3 DNA: TGCGCCAGCAGCTTGGACACACGCAACACTGAAGCTTTCTTT; CDR3 protein: CASSLDTRNTEAFF
V gene: TRBV27; D gene: TRBD2; J gene: TRBJ2-1; clone size: NA; CDR3 DNA: TGTGCCAGCAGTTTATCGACTGCAATCCTAGCGGGGCACAATGAGCAGTTCTTC; CDR3 protein: CASSLSTAILAGHNEQFF
V gene: TRBV5-5; D gene: NA; J gene: TRBJ1-5; clone size: NA; CDR3 DNA: TGTGCCAGCAGCGGAGCAAGCAATCAGCCCCAGCATTTT; CDR3 protein: CASSGASNQPQHF
V gene: TRBV28; D gene: NA; J gene: TRBJ2-5; clone size: NA; CDR3 DNA: TGTGCTGTCGGCGGACCCCAAGAGACCCAGTACTTC; CDR3 protein: CAVGGPQETQYF
V gene: TRBV5-1; D gene: TRBD1; J gene: TRBJ1-1; clone size: NA; CDR3 DNA: TGCGCCAGCAGCCGCTCGGGACAGGGGGCGACTGAAGCTTTCTTT; CDR3 protein: CASSRSGQGATEAFF
V gene: TRBV18; D gene: NA; J gene: TRBJ2-7; clone size: NA; CDR3 DNA: TGTGCCAGCTCACCGCCTTTGGACGGCTCTTACGAGCAGTACTTC; CDR3 protein: CASSPPLDGSYEQYF
V gene: TRBV7-2; D gene: NA; J gene: TRBJ1-3; clone size: NA; CDR3 DNA: TGTGCCAGCAGTTGGGATAGCGTGGGCTACACCATATATTTT; CDR3 protein: CASSWDSVGYTIYF
V gene: TRBV28; D gene: TRBD1; J gene: TRBJ2-4; clone size: NA; CDR3 DNA: TGTGCCAGCAGCCCTCCGGGACAGGGGCCCGTCTTC; CDR3 protein: CASSPPGQGPVF
V gene: TRBV9; D gene: NA; J gene: TRBJ2-3; clone size: NA; CDR3 DNA: TGTGCCAGCAGCGTAGGGGATACGCAGTATTTT; CDR3 protein: CASSVGDTQYF
V gene: TRBV30; D gene: TRBD1; J gene: TRBJ2-7; clone size: NA; CDR3 DNA: TGTGCCTGGAGTACGGGGACAGGGAACTACGAGCAGTACTTC; CDR3 protein: CAWSTGTGNYEQYF
V gene: TRBV19; D gene: NA; J gene: TRBJ1-5; clone size: NA; CDR3 DNA: TGTGCCAGTAGTGGCTCCTCCTTGGGTATTCAGCCCCAGCATTTT; CDR3 protein: CASSGSSLGIQPQHF
V gene: TRBV6-2/TRBV6-3; D gene: NA; J gene: TRBJ2-5; clone size: NA; CDR3 DNA: TGTGCCAGCAGCAAGGACAACAGGGTGACCCAGTACTTC; CDR3 protein: CASSKDNRVTQYF
V gene: TRBV18; D gene: NA; J gene: TRBJ2-3; clone size: NA; CDR3 DNA: TGTGCCAGCTCACCCGTAGTACAAACGGCAGATACGCAGTATTTT; CDR3 protein: CASSPVVQTADTQYF
V gene: TRBV3-1/TRBV3-2; D gene: TRBD1; J gene: TRBJ1-1; clone size: few; CDR3 DNA: TGTGCCAGCAGCCTGGGACAGGGTACCCCTGAAGCTTTCTTT; CDR3 protein: CASSLGQGTPEAFF
V gene: TRBV12-3/TRBV12-4; D gene: NA; J gene: TRBJ1-6; clone size: NA; CDR3 DNA: TGTGCCAGCAGCTTACGGGGTAATTCACCCCTCCACTTT; CDR3 protein: CASSLRGNSPLHF
V gene: TRBV6-2/TRBV6-3; D gene: NA; J gene: TRBJ1-5; clone size: NA; CDR3 DNA: TGTGCCAGCAGTTACGCGACCTTCCAGCCCCAGCATTTT; CDR3 protein: CASSYATFQPQHF
V gene: TRBV10-3; D gene: TRBD1; J gene: TRBJ1-5; clone size: NA; CDR3 DNA: TGTGCCACCGACCCCGGGACAGGGGGATATAGCAATCAGCCCCAGCATTTT; CDR3 protein: CATDPGTGGYSNQPQHF
V gene: TRBV6-2/TRBV6-3; D gene: NA; J gene: TRBJ2-7; clone size: NA; CDR3 DNA: TGTGCCAGCAGTTCCCGCTACGAGCAGTACTTC; CDR3 protein: CASSSRYEQYF
V gene: TRBV6-1; D gene: NA; J gene: TRBJ2-2; clone size: NA; CDR3 DNA: TGTGCCAGCAGTGAAGAAGGGGCTAACACCGGGGAGCTGTTTTTT; CDR3 protein: CASSEEGANTGELFF
V gene: TRBV7-2; D gene: NA; J gene: TRBJ1-1; clone size: NA; CDR3 DNA: TGTGCCAGCAGCCCCTGGCCGGTAGGGAGGCGACTAAACACTGAAGCTTTCTTT; CDR3 protein: CASSPWPVGRRLNTEAFF
V gene: TRBV6-5; D gene: NA; J gene: TRBJ1-4; clone size: NA; CDR3 DNA: TGTGCCAGCAGTTACCTTGCAACTAATGAAAAACTGTTTTTT; CDR3 protein: CASSYLATNEKLFF
V gene: TRBV5-8; D gene: TRBD2; J gene: TRBJ2-2; clone size: NA; CDR3 DNA: TGTGCCAGCAGCCGGACTAGCGGGAGGATAATGGGGACCGGGGAGCTGTTTTTT; CDR3 protein: CASSRTSGRIMGTGELFF
V gene: TRBV11-3; D gene: NA; J gene: TRBJ2-3; clone size: NA; CDR3 DNA: TGTGCCAGCAGCGGCGGCCTAGCCTCAGATACGCAGTATTTT; CDR3 protein: CASSGGLASDTQYF
V gene: TRBV4-1; D gene: NA; J gene: TRBJ1-6; clone size: NA; CDR3 DNA: TGCGCCAGCAAGCCGGTGGGGGCCGCGCCCCTCCACTTT; CDR3 protein: CASKPVGAAPLHF
V gene: TRBV28; D gene: NA; J gene: TRBJ1-3; clone size: NA; CDR3 DNA: TGTGCCAGCAGCCTACAGGGAGTAGACACCATATATTTT; CDR3 protein: CASSLQGVDTIYF
V gene: TRBV25-1; D gene: NA; J gene: TRBJ2-2; clone size: NA; CDR3 DNA: TGTGCCAGCAGGACAGTCGCCGGGGAGCTGTTTTTT; CDR3 protein: CASRTVAGELFF
V gene: TRBV9; D gene: NA; J gene: TRBJ1-4; clone size: NA; CDR3 DNA: TGTGCCAGCAGCGCCGACGTAGGGGGGAAAGATGAAAAACTGTTTTTT; CDR3 protein: CASSADVGGKDEKLFF
V gene: TRBV6-4; D gene: TRBD1; J gene: TRBJ2-1; clone size: NA; CDR3 DNA: TGTGCCAGCAGTCACGACAGGGACAGCAATGAGCAGTTCTTC; CDR3 protein: CASSHDRDSNEQFF
V gene: TRBV7-6; D gene: TRBD1; J gene: TRBJ1-1; clone size: once; CDR3 DNA: TGTGCCAGCAGCCCCCAACAGGGGAGGAACACTGAAGCTTTCTTT; CDR3 protein: CASSPQQGRNTEAFF
V gene: TRBV1; D gene: NA; J gene: TRBJ2-7; clone size: NA; CDR3 DNA: TGCACCAGCAGCCAAGATCGGGCGGGGGCTCCCTACGAGCAGTACTTC; CDR3 protein: CTSSQDRAGAPYEQYF
V gene: TRBV11-3; D gene: TRBD1; J gene: TRBJ2-7; clone size: NA; CDR3 DNA: TGTGCCAGCAGTCTCACAGGGGGCGAGCAGTACTTC; CDR3 protein: CASSLTGGEQYF
V gene: TRBV7-2; D gene: NA; J gene: TRBJ2-2; clone size: NA; CDR3 DNA: TGTGCCAGCAGCTTAGCGGGCGCCGGGGAGCTGTTTTTT; CDR3 protein: CASSLAGAGELFF
V gene: TRBV5-1; D gene: TRBD1; J gene: TRBJ2-1; clone size: NA; CDR3 DNA: TGCGCCAGCAGCCCCGGACAGGGGGGGGCTGGTGGGCTAGCGCAGTTCTTC; CDR3 protein: CASSPGQGGAGGLAQFF
V gene: TRBV11-2; D gene: NA; J gene: TRBJ1-4; clone size: NA; CDR3 DNA: TGTGCCAGCAGCTTAGAGGGCCAGGGGAAACTGTTTTTT; CDR3 protein: CASSLEGQGKLFF
V gene: TRBV29-1; D gene: NA; J gene: TRBJ2-7; clone size: NA; CDR3 DNA: TGCAGCGTTGAAGGGGGCAATAGAAGGTACGAGCAGTACTTC; CDR3 protein: CSVEGGNRRYEQYF
V gene: TRBV5-1; D gene: NA; J gene: TRBJ2-1; clone size: NA; CDR3 DNA: TGCGCCAGCAGCTTGGAGAACTCGGAGGATGAGCAGTTCTTC; CDR3 protein: CASSLENSEDEQFF
V gene: TRBV2; D gene: TRBD1; J gene: TRBJ1-1; clone size: NA; CDR3 DNA: TGTGCCAGCAATACAGGGGGCTGGACTGAAGCTTTCTTT; CDR3 protein: CASNTGGWTEAFF
V gene: TRBV28; D gene: TRBD1; J gene: TRBJ1-2; clone size: NA; CDR3 DNA: TGTGCCAGCAGCCCAGGGGGGCAATACTATGGCTACACCTTC; CDR3 protein: CASSPGGQYYGYTF
V gene: TRBV9; D gene: NA; J gene: TRBJ2-3; clone size: NA; CDR3 DNA: TGTGCCAGCAGCGCTTACACACCCGGGACAGGGCATAGCGGGGGGAACACAGATACGCAGTATTTT; CDR3 protein: CASSAYTPGTGHSGGNTDTQYF
V gene: TRBV3-1/TRBV3-2; D gene: NA; J gene: TRBJ2-6; clone size: once; CDR3 DNA: TGTGCCAGCAGCCAGGGGGAAGGGGCCGGGGCCAACGTCCTGACTTTC; CDR3 protein: CASSQGEGAGANVLTF
V gene: TRBV5-6; D gene: NA; J gene: TRBJ1-1; clone size: NA; CDR3 DNA: TGTGCCAGCAGCTTGGGGGCAGGGAGAACTGAAGCTTTCTTT; CDR3 protein: CASSLGAGRTEAFF
V gene: TRBV15; D gene: TRBD1; J gene: TRBJ2-7; clone size: NA; CDR3 DNA: TGTGCCACCAGCAGAGATGTGGGGACAGCAAACGCCTACGAGCAGTACTTC; CDR3 protein: CATSRDVGTANAYEQYF
V gene: TRBV6-6; D gene: NA; J gene: TRBJ1-5; clone size: NA; CDR3 DNA: TGTGCCAGCAGTCCCCCCTTGATGCGGCCCCAGCATTTT; CDR3 protein: CASSPPLMRPQHF
V gene: TRBV5-4; D gene: NA; J gene: TRBJ1-1; clone size: NA; CDR3 DNA: TGTGCCAGCAGCTGGGGGGGGCCCATGAACACTGAAGCTTTCTTT; CDR3 protein: CASSWGGPMNTEAFF
V gene: TRBV6-1; D gene: NA; J gene: TRBJ1-6; clone size: NA; CDR3 DNA: TGTGCCAGCAGTGAAGTAAGGGGGGGGAATTCACCCCTCCACTTT; CDR3 protein: CASSEVRGGNSPLHF
V gene: TRBV4-1; D gene: NA; J gene: TRBJ2-7; clone size: NA; CDR3 DNA: TGCGCCAGCAGCCAAAGAGACGGGACTGCCACCTACTCCTACGAGCAGTACTTC; CDR3 protein: CASSQRDGTATYSYEQYF
V gene: TRBV18; D gene: TRBD1; J gene: TRBJ1-5; clone size: NA; CDR3 DNA: TGTGCCAGCTCACCCCGGACAGGGCGCGCGGGGGATCAGCCCCAGCATTTT; CDR3 protein: CASSPRTGRAGDQPQHF
V gene: TRBV18; D gene: TRBD1; J gene: TRBJ2-7; clone size: NA; CDR3 DNA: TGTGCCAGCTCACCGGGACAGGGGTCCTACGAGCAGTACTTC; CDR3 protein: CASSPGQGSYEQYF
V gene: TRBV3-1/TRBV3-2; D gene: NA; J gene: TRBJ2-7; clone size: NA; CDR3 DNA: TGTGCCAGCAGCCAAGATCTGTACGAGCAGTACTTC; CDR3 protein: CASSQDLYEQYF
V gene: TRBV12-3/TRBV12-4; D gene: NA; J gene: TRBJ2-7; clone size: NA; CDR3 DNA: TGTGCCAGCAGTTCGGTTAGGAAGCAGTACTTC; CDR3 protein: CASSSVRKQYF
V gene: TRBV5-1; D gene: NA; J gene: TRBJ2-5; clone size: NA; CDR3 DNA: TGCGCCAGCAGCTTGGCGACCGCCGCCCGTCAAGAGACCCAGTACTTC; CDR3 protein: CASSLATAARQETQYF
V gene: TRBV28; D gene: NA; J gene: TRBJ1-4; clone size: NA; CDR3 DNA: TGTGCCAGCAGTTTGCGCGGACGGATTAATGAAAAACTGTTTTTT; CDR3 protein: CASSLRGRINEKLFF